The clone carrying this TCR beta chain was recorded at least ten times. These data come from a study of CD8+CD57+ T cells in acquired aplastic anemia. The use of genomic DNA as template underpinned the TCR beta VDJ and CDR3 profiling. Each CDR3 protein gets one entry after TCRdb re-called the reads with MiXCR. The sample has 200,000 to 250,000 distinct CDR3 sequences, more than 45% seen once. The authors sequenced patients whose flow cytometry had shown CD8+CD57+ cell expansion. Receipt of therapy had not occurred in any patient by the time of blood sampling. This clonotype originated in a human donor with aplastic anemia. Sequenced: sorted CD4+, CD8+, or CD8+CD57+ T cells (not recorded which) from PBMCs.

Here the CDR3 DNA reads TGCAGTGCTTACCGGGACAGGGCCTTCTATAATTCACCCCTCCACTTT. It encodes CSAYRDRAFYNSPLHF. The rearrangement uses TRBV20-1 and TRBJ1-6, with 9 bases lining up with TRBD1. Germline CDR1 DFQATT, CDR2 SNEGSKA (reference sequence). The V and J ends lost 5 bases and 3 bases, in that order; junction bases with no gene match: 8. The CDR3 is made up of 16 amino acids.